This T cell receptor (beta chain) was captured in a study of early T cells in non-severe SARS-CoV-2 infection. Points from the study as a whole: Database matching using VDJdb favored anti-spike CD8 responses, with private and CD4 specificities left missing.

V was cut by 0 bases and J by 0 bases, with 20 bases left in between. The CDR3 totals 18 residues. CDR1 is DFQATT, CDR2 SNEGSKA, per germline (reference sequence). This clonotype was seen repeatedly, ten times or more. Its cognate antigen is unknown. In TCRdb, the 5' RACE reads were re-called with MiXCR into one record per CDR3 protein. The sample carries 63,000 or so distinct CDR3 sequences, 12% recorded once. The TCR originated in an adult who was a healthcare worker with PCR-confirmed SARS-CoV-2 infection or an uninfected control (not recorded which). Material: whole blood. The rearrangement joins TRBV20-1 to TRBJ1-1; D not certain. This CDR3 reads CSARDIITSPGVNTEAFF. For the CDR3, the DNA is TGCAGTGCTAGAGATATAATAACCTCCCCTGGGGTGAACACTGAAGCTTTCTTT.